Listed below are T cell receptor beta chains from one sample, sequenced in a study of regulatory T cells in long-lasting Graves disease. Each CDR3 protein gets one entry after TCRdb re-called the multiplex PCR reads with MiXCR. Of a few hundred thousand distinct CDR3 sequences listed, approximately 12% were seen once; the top ten hold over 15%. These data are also associated with another study on T cells in Graves' hyperthyroidism and ophthalmopathy.

Sequencing used peripheral blood mononuclear cells (PBMCs), obtained at new diagnosis, from a patient treated with antithyroid drugs. Receptors were obtained from a woman in her late teens or twenties with Graves disease. CDR3s include the opening cysteine and the closing phenylalanine or tryptophan. Each record gives: D gene, J gene, clone size, V gene, CDR3 DNA, CDR3 protein. D genes are given only for firm matches. The size of a clone is reported for some rows only, either as once, few or many, or as a class for expanded clones.

>.|TRBJ1-6|many|TRBV5-1
TGCGCCAGCAGCCCCGCCGGGAAGTTTTCTTCACCCCTCCACTTT
CASSPAGKFSSPLHF
>.|TRBJ2-7|few|TRBV20-1
TGCAGTGCTAGAGATCGAACGAGGGCCGCGGATGAGCAGTACTTC
CSARDRTRAADEQYF
>TRBD1|TRBJ1-2|many|TRBV15
TGTGCCACCAGCGGGACAGGGTTTGGCTACACCTTC
CATSGTGFGYTF
>.|TRBJ2-7|many|TRBV6-2/TRBV6-3
TGTGCCAGCAGAACCGCCGGGGCGGATGAGCAGTACTTC
CASRTAGADEQYF
>.|TRBJ1-1|many|TRBV7-2
TGTGCCAGCAGCTCTTCCGAAACAGGGTGGCGAGCTTTCTTT
CASSSSETGWRAFF
>.|TRBJ1-2|many|TRBV12-3/TRBV12-4
TGTGCCAGCAGTTTAAGAGGGGAGGCAGGTCGGATCTATGGCTACACCTTC
CASSLRGEAGRIYGYTF
>.|TRBJ2-1|.|TRBV19
TGTGCCAGTAGTATAGGCGCGGGCCTCTACAATGAGCAGTTCTTC
CASSIGAGLYNEQFF
>.|TRBJ1-2|few|TRBV7-9
TGTGCCAGCAGCTTTAGCAGGGGCATCGGGATTTTTTACGGCTACACCTTC
CASSFSRGIGIFYGYTF
>.|TRBJ2-1|.|TRBV7-2
TGTGCCAGCAGCTTAGAGGCGGTAACTGAGCAGTTCTTC
CASSLEAVTEQFF
>.|TRBJ2-7|many|TRBV6-5
TGTGCCAGCAGTTACGGAGGGGGATCCTACGAGCAGTACTTC
CASSYGGGSYEQYF